A selection of T cell receptor beta chains follows, all from one sample in a study of T cells in localized non-small cell lung cancer. TCRdb's copy holds only in-frame clones and misses some; the assay was immunoSEQ multiplex PCR. The repertoire includes around 18,000 clones, about four fifths of them detected once, and around 25% sits in the top ten. The source was peripheral blood, collected before any cancer treatment. These receptor sequences come from a female donor older than 55 with stage I lung adenocarcinoma. The CDR3 runs from the conserved cysteine through the conserved F or W. The D gene is left open where the match is weak. Some rows have no size entry. The others give once, few or many, or a class for an expanded clone.

d_call: TRBD1
v_call: TRBV19
j_call: TRBJ1-1
clone_size: few
cdr3_aa: CASSLQGPNTEAFF
cdr3_nt: TGTGCCAGTAGTCTACAGGGGCCTAACACTGAAGCTTTCTTT

d_call: -
v_call: TRBV23-1
j_call: TRBJ1-5
clone_size: -
cdr3_aa: CASSQHRNQPQHF
cdr3_nt: TGCGCCAGCAGTCAGCACAGAAATCAGCCCCAGCATTTT

d_call: TRBD1
v_call: TRBV5-4
j_call: TRBJ2-1
clone_size: -
cdr3_aa: CASTRDRGYNEQFF
cdr3_nt: TGTGCCAGCACCCGGGACAGGGGCTACAATGAGCAGTTCTTC

d_call: TRBD2
v_call: TRBV7-6
j_call: TRBJ2-2
clone_size: -
cdr3_aa: CASSFGGTGTGELFF
cdr3_nt: TGTGCCAGCAGCTTCGGGGGGACGGGCACCGGGGAGCTGTTTTTT

d_call: -
v_call: TRBV6-1
j_call: TRBJ1-3
clone_size: -
cdr3_aa: CASRLSGTPGNTIYF
cdr3_nt: TGTGCCAGCAGGCTCTCCGGGACACCTGGAAACACCATATATTTT

d_call: -
v_call: TRBV19
j_call: TRBJ1-1
clone_size: -
cdr3_aa: CASSMHGDTEAFF
cdr3_nt: TGTGCCAGTAGTATGCACGGGGACACTGAAGCTTTCTTT

d_call: -
v_call: TRBV18
j_call: TRBJ2-3
clone_size: -
cdr3_aa: CASSLHPLDSSDTQYF
cdr3_nt: TGTGCCAGCTCACTCCACCCCCTGGACAGCTCAGATACGCAGTATTTT

d_call: -
v_call: TRBV7-2
j_call: TRBJ2-1
clone_size: -
cdr3_aa: CASSLRTDEQFF
cdr3_nt: TGTGCCAGCAGCCTACGGACGGATGAGCAGTTCTTC

d_call: -
v_call: TRBV7-9
j_call: TRBJ1-5
clone_size: -
cdr3_aa: CASSLGLGSGQPQHF
cdr3_nt: TGTGCCAGCAGCTTAGGATTAGGCTCCGGGCAGCCCCAGCATTTT

d_call: -
v_call: TRBV27
j_call: TRBJ1-4
clone_size: -
cdr3_aa: CASSSRSEKLFF
cdr3_nt: TGTGCCAGCAGTTCGAGATCCGAAAAACTGTTTTTT

d_call: TRBD1
v_call: TRBV27
j_call: TRBJ1-5
clone_size: once
cdr3_aa: CASSLIRTGLINQPQHF
cdr3_nt: TGTGCCAGCAGTCTCATAAGGACAGGGTTGATCAATCAGCCCCAGCATTTT

d_call: -
v_call: TRBV18
j_call: TRBJ1-1
clone_size: -
cdr3_aa: CASSPQSTEAFF
cdr3_nt: TGTGCCAGCTCACCTCAGAGCACTGAAGCTTTCTTT

d_call: -
v_call: TRBV9
j_call: TRBJ1-2
clone_size: -
cdr3_aa: CASSQAGVAYGYTF
cdr3_nt: TGTGCCAGCAGCCAGGCCGGGGTGGCCTATGGCTACACCTTC

d_call: TRBD1
v_call: TRBV5-6
j_call: TRBJ1-1
clone_size: -
cdr3_aa: CASSYLDRGLTEAFF
cdr3_nt: TGTGCCAGCAGCTACCTGGACAGGGGGCTCACTGAAGCTTTCTTT

d_call: -
v_call: TRBV18
j_call: TRBJ2-5
clone_size: -
cdr3_aa: CASSTDQETQYF
cdr3_nt: TGTGCCAGCTCAACTGATCAAGAGACCCAGTACTTC

d_call: -
v_call: TRBV6-5
j_call: TRBJ1-1
clone_size: -
cdr3_aa: CASSPPGNTEAFF
cdr3_nt: TGTGCCAGCAGCCCACCAGGGAACACTGAAGCTTTCTTT

d_call: -
v_call: TRBV7-3
j_call: TRBJ2-1
clone_size: -
cdr3_aa: CASRRTGSSYNEQFF
cdr3_nt: TGTGCCAGCAGGCGAACAGGGAGCTCCTACAATGAGCAGTTCTTC

d_call: TRBD1
v_call: TRBV29-1
j_call: TRBJ1-1
clone_size: -
cdr3_aa: CSVTRGMNTEAFF
cdr3_nt: TGCAGCGTGACCAGGGGGATGAACACTGAAGCTTTCTTT

d_call: -
v_call: TRBV27
j_call: TRBJ1-3
clone_size: few
cdr3_aa: CASRPYADSSGNTIYF
cdr3_nt: TGTGCCAGCAGACCTTATGCCGACAGCTCTGGAAACACCATATATTTT

d_call: TRBD1
v_call: TRBV15
j_call: TRBJ2-7
clone_size: -
cdr3_aa: CATSGGTGKSEYEQYF
cdr3_nt: TGTGCCACCAGCGGGGGGACAGGGAAATCTGAGTACGAGCAGTACTTC

d_call: -
v_call: TRBV4-1
j_call: TRBJ1-5
clone_size: -
cdr3_aa: CASSQAGGGNQPQHF
cdr3_nt: TGCGCCAGCAGCCAAGCGGGCGGGGGCAATCAGCCCCAGCATTTT

d_call: -
v_call: TRBV6-6
j_call: TRBJ1-5
clone_size: -
cdr3_aa: CASTLQGKNQPQHF
cdr3_nt: TGTGCCAGCACCCTTCAGGGGAAGAATCAGCCCCAGCATTTT